Here is one TCR beta chain with its context. It has no known antigen specificity. Base qualities were left out, and no much larger clone turns up one base away. From the germline V gene, CDR1 is SGHTA and CDR2 is FQGTGA. V is reduced by 0 bases and J by 3 bases, leaving a spacing of 14 bases between them. Counted from cysteine to phenylalanine, this CDR3 has 17 amino acids. Only CDR3 DNA is held: 51 bases, read in frame from base 1. The sample belongs to a study of OX40 agonist ivuxolimab in advanced cancers. Concerning the study at large: The costimulatory receptor OX40 (CD134) was targeted by ivuxolimab, a fully human IgG2 agonistic monoclonal antibody. Peripheral TCRbeta sequencing aimed to test whether ivuxolimab altered TCR sequence diversity and caused clonal T-cell expansion. Partial responses were achieved by three dose-escalation patients, of whom one had hepatocellular carcinoma and two had cutaneous melanoma. Intravenous ivuxolimab was administered to patients every 2 weeks at six dose levels: 0.01, 0.1, 0.3, 1.5, 3 and 10 mg/kg. The paper reports the monotherapy dose-escalation portion (N of about 50 patients) of the phase I ivuxolimab trial. The dose-escalation cohort was 82.7% male with a mean age of about 54 years, ranging from 23 to 79. Of the 50 to 55 patients in dose escalation, 19 had hepatocellular carcinoma, some 15 had melanoma, 9 had renal cell carcinoma and 9 had head and neck cancer. Patients were allowed to have had prior anti-PD-1, anti-PD-L1 or anti-CTLA-4 therapy, and approximately 40% of the dose-escalation patients had been treated with checkpoint inhibitors. Overall results and qualifications from the work: After ivuxolimab, more expanded clones were found on average in CD8+ T cells than in CD4+ T cells. Low levels of normalized T-cell clonal expansion were also seen in some patients who did not respond. In the 0.1-3.0 mg/kg groups, partial responders were among the patients with the lowest normalized peripheral clonal expansion, particularly in CD8+ T cells. Antigen specificity was not determined for the clonally expanded peripheral T cells. At doses from 0.1 to 3.0 mg/kg, clonal expansion was seen in both CD4+ and CD8+ blood T cells between baseline and week 6.

Patients with autoimmune disease history or receiving systemic immunosuppression were excluded from the trial. In every dose cohort, peripheral blood was drawn for TCR sequencing at baseline, cycle 4 day 1, and cycle 7 day 1. The samples were drawn from a first-in-human, open-label, multicenter phase I dose-escalation trial of ivuxolimab. Adults with locally advanced or metastatic head and neck squamous cell, hepatocellular, melanoma or renal cell carcinoma were enrolled in the trial. Before TCR sequencing, CD4+ T cells and CD8+ T cells were sorted from peripheral blood as separate populations. Genomic DNA was isolated from the sorted cells so that the TCRbeta CDR3 region could be sequenced. The immunoSEQ Assay was used for sequencing of TCRbeta CDR3 regions. The clones in this table, taken by TCRdb from immuneACCESS, are in-frame only. Not every clone is retained; where verified, under half of the shortfall comes from an unresolved V gene, and the cause of the rest is unknown. Here the sample has around 150,000 clones; over 75% occur a single time. Approximately 0.99% of the sample lies in the top ten.

This TCR was sampled from an adult with an advanced solid tumor such as melanoma, head and neck, liver or kidney cancer. This sample comprised CD4+ or CD8+ T cells sorted from blood, obtained in a trial of the OX40 agonist ivuxolimab. The rearrangement joined TRBV7-3 to TRBJ1-4, with TRBD1 tentatively as D gene (5 bases match). The DNA reads TGTGCCAGCAGCTTAACGAAGGGGAGGGTGGCTAATGAAAAACTGTTTTTT. Its protein is CASSLTKGRVANEKLFF.